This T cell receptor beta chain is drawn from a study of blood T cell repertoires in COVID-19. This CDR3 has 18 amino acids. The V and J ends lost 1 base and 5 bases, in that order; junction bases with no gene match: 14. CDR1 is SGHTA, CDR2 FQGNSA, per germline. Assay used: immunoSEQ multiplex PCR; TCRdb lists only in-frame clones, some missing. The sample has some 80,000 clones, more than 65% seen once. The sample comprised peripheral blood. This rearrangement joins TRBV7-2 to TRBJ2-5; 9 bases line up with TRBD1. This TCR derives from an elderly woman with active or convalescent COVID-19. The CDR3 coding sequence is TGTGCCAGCAGCTTAGTAGGGGGGTGGACAGGGGATTGGGAGACCCAGTACTTC. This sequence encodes CASSLVGGWTGDWETQYF. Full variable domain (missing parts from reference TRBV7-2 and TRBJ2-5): GAGVSQSPSNKVTEKGKDVELRCDPISGHTALYWYRQSLGQGLEFLIYFQGNSAPDKSGLPSDRFSAERTGGSVSTLTIQRTQQEDSAVYLCASSLVGGWTGDWETQYFGPGTRLLVL.